A single sample gave rise to the 8 T cell receptor beta chains below, sequenced in a study of blood T cell repertoires in COVID-19. Sequencing used immunoSEQ multiplex PCR; TCRdb keeps in-frame clones, though not all of them. The data contain 160,000 or so clones, about 77% of them singletons. Sequencing was carried out using peripheral blood. These TCRs come from a woman of 80 years or more with acute or convalescent COVID-19.

The chain joins TRBV5-6 to TRBJ1-5, with 9 bases lining up with TRBD1. CDR1 and CDR2 from the germline V gene are SGHDT and YYEEEE. The CDR3 is 15 residues long. Trimming removed 4 bases from V and 4 bases from J; junction bases left unmatched: 6. This CDR3 reads CASSRAGTGNQPQHF. CDR3 sequence (DNA): TGTGCCAGCAGCAGGGCCGGGACAGGGAATCAGCCCCAGCATTTT.

The chain recombines TRBV4-2 with TRBJ2-3; no clear D gene. Trimming shortened V by 0 bases and J by 6 bases, and 10 bases separated the two germline ends. CDR1 and CDR2 (germline): LGHNA, YNFKEQ. CDR3 size: 14 residues. The CDR3 region has the DNA TGTGCCAGCAGCCAAGAAACTTCTTATGATACGCAGTATTTT. Amino acids: CASSQETSYDTQYF.

The gene calls are TRBV5-1 and TRBJ2-3; 7 nucleotides align to TRBD1. The CDR3 contains 14 residues. Germline CDR1 and CDR2: SGHRS and YFSETQ. The trim removed 7 bases at V and 2 bases at J, leaving 7 bases unmatched. CDR3 coding DNA: TGCGCCAGCTTCTTGGACAGGCCCACAGATACGCAGTATTTT. Its protein product is CASFLDRPTDTQYF.

The chain combines TRBV7-8 with TRBJ2-1; 8 positions agree with TRBD2. V shed 2 bases, J shed 4 bases, and the junction held 4 bases outside the gene matches. This CDR3 is 15 amino acids long. Germline CDR1 reads SGHVS; CDR2 reads FQNEAQ. The CDR3 sequence is CASSLNSGGYNEQFF. Written as DNA, the CDR3 is TGTGCCAGCAGCTTAAACAGCGGGGGTTACAATGAGCAGTTCTTC.

This sequence joins TRBV7-9 and TRBJ2-7; D is perhaps TRBD2 (6 bases). Trimming pared 4 bases from V and 5 bases from J, leaving 18 bases between. CDR3 length: 15 residues. Germline CDR1 reads SEHNR; CDR2 reads FQNEAQ (reference sequence). This chain's CDR3 is CASSSRGGLENEQYF. In nucleotides, the CDR3 is TGTGCCAGCAGCTCAAGAGGAGGGCTGGAGAACGAGCAGTACTTC.

The J gene is TRBJ1-1, the V gene TRBV2, with D perhaps TRBD1 (5 bases). V lost 6 bases to trimming and J lost 2 bases, with 25 bases between them. The CDR3 extends over 18 amino acids. The V gene's germline CDR1 is SNHLY and CDR2 FYNNEI. The CDR3 DNA sequence: TGTGCCAGCAGCCCAACGCCCCCTCACAGGATGGGTAACACTGAAGCTTTCTTT. This encodes CASSPTPPHRMGNTEAFF. Supplemented by reference TRBV2 and TRBJ1-1, the full variable domain reads EPEVTQTPSHQVTQMGQEVILRCVPISNHLYFYWYRQILGQKVEFLVSFYNNEISEKSEIFDDQFSVERPDGSNFTLKIRSTKLEDSAMYFCASSPTPPHRMGNTEAFFGQGTRLTVV.

V gene TRBV19 combines with J gene TRBJ2-1; tentative D call: TRBD2 (5 bases). Germline V lookup: CDR1 LNHDA, CDR2 SQIVND (reference sequence). The CDR3 length is 16 residues. V dropped 3 bases and J dropped 0 bases, with 12 bases sitting between them. The CDR3 sequence is CASSISAWSSYNEQFF. CDR3 sequence (DNA): TGTGCCAGTAGTATTAGCGCGTGGAGCTCCTACAATGAGCAGTTCTTC.

CDR3 sequence (DNA): TGTGCCACCCGTCCAAGCGGGGGGACAAACACCGGGGAGCTGTTTTTT. It is translated as CATRPSGGTNTGELFF. This rearrangement joins TRBV6-6 to TRBJ2-2, with 9 bases fitting TRBD2. Losses at the gene ends were 10 bases for V and 2 bases for J; bases not matched to a gene: 11. This CDR3 has 16 amino acids. CDR1 and CDR2 from the germline V gene are MNHNY and SVGAGI (reference sequence).